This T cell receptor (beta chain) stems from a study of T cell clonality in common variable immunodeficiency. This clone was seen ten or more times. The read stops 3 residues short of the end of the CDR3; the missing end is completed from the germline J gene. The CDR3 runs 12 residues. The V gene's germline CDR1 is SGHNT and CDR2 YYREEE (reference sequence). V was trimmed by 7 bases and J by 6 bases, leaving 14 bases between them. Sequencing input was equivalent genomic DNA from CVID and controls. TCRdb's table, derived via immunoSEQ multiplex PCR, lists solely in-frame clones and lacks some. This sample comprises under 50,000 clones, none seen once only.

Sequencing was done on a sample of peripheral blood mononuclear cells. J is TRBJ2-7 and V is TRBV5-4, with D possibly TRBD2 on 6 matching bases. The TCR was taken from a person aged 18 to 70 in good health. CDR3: CASGWGVSEQYF. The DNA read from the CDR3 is TGTGCCAGCGGGTGGGGGGTCAGCGAG. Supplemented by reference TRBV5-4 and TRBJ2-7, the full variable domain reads ETGVTQSPTHLIKTRGQQVTLRCSSQSGHNTVSWYQQALGQGPQFIFQYYREEENGRGNFPPRFSGLQFPNYSSELNVNALELDDSALYLCASGWGVSEQYFGPGTRLTVT.